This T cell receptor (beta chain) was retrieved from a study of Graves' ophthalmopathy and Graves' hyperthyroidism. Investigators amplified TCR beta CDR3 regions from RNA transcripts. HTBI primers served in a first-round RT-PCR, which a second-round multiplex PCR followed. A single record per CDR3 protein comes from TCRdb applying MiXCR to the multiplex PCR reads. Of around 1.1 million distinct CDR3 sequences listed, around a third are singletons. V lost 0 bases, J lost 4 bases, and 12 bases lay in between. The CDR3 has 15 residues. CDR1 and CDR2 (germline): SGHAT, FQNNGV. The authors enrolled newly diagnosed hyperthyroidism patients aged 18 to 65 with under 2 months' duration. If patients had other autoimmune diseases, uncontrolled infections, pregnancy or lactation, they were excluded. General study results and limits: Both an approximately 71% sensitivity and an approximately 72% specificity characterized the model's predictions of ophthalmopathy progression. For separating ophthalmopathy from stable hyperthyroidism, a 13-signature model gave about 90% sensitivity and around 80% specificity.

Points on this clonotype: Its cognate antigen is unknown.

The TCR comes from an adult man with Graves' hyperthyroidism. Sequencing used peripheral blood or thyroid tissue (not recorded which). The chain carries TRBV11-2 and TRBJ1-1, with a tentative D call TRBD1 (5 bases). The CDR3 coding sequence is TGTGCCAGCAGCTTAGAGGGGACGGCCGGCACTGAAGCTTTCTTT. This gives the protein CASSLEGTAGTEAFF.